Listed below are T cell receptor beta chains from one sample, sequenced in a study of beta chain features in type 1 diabetes. The protocol was immunoSEQ multiplex PCR, while the TCRdb copy is restricted to in-frame clones and leaves out a portion. The sample includes some 350,000 clones, roughly a tenth of them seen just once. Sequenced sample: central memory CD4+ T cells from blood. The receptor set was obtained from a man aged 25 to 40 with type 1 diabetes. The CDR3 runs from the conserved cysteine through the conserved F or W. Not all rows give a size; the values are once, few, many and, for expanded clones, a class.

clone_size v_call cdr3_aa
. TRBV9 CASSQSAGQNNQPQHF
. TRBV5-1 CASSWGHRTEGDTQYF
many TRBV18 CASSQDRDSYEQYF
. TRBV6-5 CASSSGRKLFF
few TRBV14 CASSHRRGLGLTDTQYF
many TRBV7-2 CASSLGPGRTGYEQYF
many TRBV18 CASSPKITKPGSTNEKLFF
few TRBV9 CASSESGSSQETQYF
many TRBV11-2 CASSLEAGYYGYTF
. TRBV30 CAIILGNYGYTF
. TRBV2 CASSVGQGMDSPLHF
few TRBV27 CASSLSPGIEETQYF
many TRBV18 CASSPDSPLTDTQYF